What follows are 21 T cell receptor beta chains derived from one specimen sequenced in a study of T cells expressing NK-cell markers. TCRdb reprocessed the 5' RACE reads and keeps a single row for each CDR3 protein, giving no DNA. Here the sample table reports 120,000 to 150,000 distinct CDR3 sequences. Sample: blood T cells: a sorted CD56 or NKG2C T cell subset, CD4+ or CD8+ T cells, or bulk PBMC T cells (not recorded which). Receptors originate from a man aged 18 to 29 in good health.

This chain links TRBV27 with TRBJ2-1; TCRdb calls TRBD1, which cannot be checked without DNA. Germline-derived CDR1 and CDR2 are MNHEY and SMNVEV (reference sequence). There are 16 residues in the CDR3. CDR3 residues: CASSQTGTGSYNEQFF.

The rearrangement uses TRBV10-3 and TRBJ2-1; TCRdb calls TRBD2, which cannot be checked without DNA. This CDR3 region has 19 residues. Germline V gene sequence: CDR1 ENHRY, CDR2 SYGVKD. The CDR3 here is CAIRMEGLTGSLWHRRQFF.

The V gene is TRBV10-3, the J gene TRBJ2-7; absent DNA, TCRdb's TRBD1 call cannot be checked. This CDR3 contains 16 residues. Germline CDR1 reads ENHRY; CDR2 reads SYGVKD. The CDR3 reads CAISEAGTGNSYEQYF.

V usage is TRBV12-3 or TRBV12-4 and J usage is TRBJ2-5; absent DNA, TCRdb's TRBD2 call cannot be checked. The CDR3 totals 15 residues. CDR3: CASSFEGRGSETQYF.

This rearrangement joins TRBV15 to TRBJ2-2; TCRdb selects TRBD1, and the lack of DNA leaves this call unchecked. This CDR3 is 18 amino acids long. Germline CDR1 LNHNV, CDR2 YYDKDF (reference sequence). CDR3: CATSSLQGTGGATGELFF. The complete variable domain, with remaining parts taken from reference TRBV15 and TRBJ2-2, reads DAMVIQNPRYQVTQFGKPVTLSCSQTLNHNVMYWYQQKSSQAPKLLFHYYDKDFNNEADTPDNFQSRRPNTSFCFLDIRSPGLGDTAMYLCATSSLQGTGGATGELFFGEGSRLTVL.

The gene calls are TRBV10-3 and TRBJ2-3. This CDR3 comprises 12 residues. Germline CDR1 ENHRY, CDR2 SYGVKD. This chain's CDR3 is CAISPAEDTQYF.

The chain recombines TRBV4-2 with TRBJ2-1; TCRdb names TRBD2, which stays unverified in the absence of DNA. The CDR3 runs 16 residues. Germline loops: CDR1 LGHNA, CDR2 YNFKEQ. The chain's CDR3 is CASSQQLQASSSEQFF.

The V and J genes are TRBV6-2 or TRBV6-3 and TRBJ2-1; TCRdb calls TRBD2, which cannot be checked without DNA. The CDR3 covers 14 residues. Germline V gene lookup returns CDR1 MNHEY and CDR2 SVGEGT. CDR3 sequence reads: CASSYEIGTSWRFF.

The V and J genes are TRBV25-1 and TRBJ2-1; TCRdb returns TRBD1, unconfirmable since there is no DNA. The CDR3 length is 16 residues. Germline V CDR1 and CDR2: MGHDK, SYGVNS. CDR3: CASSESRGYNPYEQFF.

V gene TRBV7-7 combines with J gene TRBJ2-5. Germline V gene data show CDR1 as SSHAT and CDR2 as FNYEAQ (reference sequence). There are 16 residues in the CDR3. CDR3 in amino acids: CASSLAGTANRETQYF. The whole variable domain, remainder taken from reference TRBV7-7 and TRBJ2-5, is GAGVSQSPRYKVTKRGQDVTLRCDPISSHATLYWYQQALGQGPEFLTYFNYEAQPDKSGLPSDRFSAERPEGSISTLTIQRTEQRDSAMYRCASSLAGTANRETQYFGPGTRLLVL.

The chain carries TRBV15 and TRBJ2-2. Per germline, CDR1 LNHNV and CDR2 YYDKDF (reference sequence). The CDR3 extends over 13 amino acids. CDR3: CATSRGMPGELFF.

The V and J genes are TRBV10-2 and TRBJ2-1; TCRdb names TRBD2, which stays unverified in the absence of DNA. The CDR3 is made up of 15 amino acids. Germline V gene data show CDR1 as WSHSY and CDR2 as SAAADI. The CDR3 is CASSGTSGTYNEQFF.

The CDR3 here is CSARLAGGPNQDEQFF. This chain joins TRBV29-1 and TRBJ2-1; TCRdb returns TRBD2, unconfirmable since there is no DNA. The CDR3 length is 16 residues. CDR1 SQVTM and CDR2 ANQGSEA come from the germline V gene.

V and J are TRBV5-1 and TRBJ2-7; TCRdb designates TRBD1, a call that cannot be tested without DNA. The CDR3 spans 15 residues. Germline V CDR1 and CDR2: SGHRS, YFSETQ. CDR3: CASSLVQGEPYEQYF.

The gene calls are TRBV6-2 or TRBV6-3 and TRBJ1-1; TCRdb proposes TRBD1, but this gene call is untestable without DNA. The CDR3 length is 15 residues. Germline CDR1 and CDR2: MNHEY and SVGEGT. CDR3 protein: CASSYSTALNTEAFF.

This chain links TRBV7-9 with TRBJ2-5; TCRdb indicates TRBD2, and absent DNA this call remains unverified. The CDR3 spans 16 residues. Germline lookup yields CDR1 SEHNR and CDR2 FQNEAQ (reference sequence). CDR3 loop: CASSLVGRGFQETQYF.

The chain couples TRBV5-1 to TRBJ2-7; TCRdb designates TRBD1, a call that cannot be tested without DNA. The CDR3 extends over 18 amino acids. Germline V gene data show CDR1 as SGHRS and CDR2 as YFSETQ. The CDR3 loop is CASSLPSDQGGNSYEQYF.

The genes are TRBV9 and TRBJ2-3; TCRdb names TRBD2, which stays unverified in the absence of DNA. The CDR3 has 14 amino acids. The germline CDR1 and CDR2 sequences are SGDLS and YYNGEE. The CDR3 sequence is CASSDERFTDTQYF.

The genes are TRBV30 and TRBJ1-6; TCRdb calls TRBD1, which cannot be checked without DNA. Looked up from germline, CDR1 is GTSNPN and CDR2 is SVGIG (reference sequence). The CDR3 runs to 15 residues. CDR3 residues: CAWSVGTVGNSPLHF.

The chain combines TRBV9 with TRBJ1-3; TCRdb outputs TRBD1, but without DNA this stays unchecked. In germline, CDR1 is SGDLS, CDR2 YYNGEE. The CDR3 runs to 14 residues. This chain's CDR3 is CASTPGPDTDTIYF.

The V and J genes are TRBV10-3 and TRBJ2-3; TCRdb returns TRBD2, unconfirmable since there is no DNA. Germline CDR1 and CDR2: ENHRY and SYGVKD. The CDR3 has 16 amino acids. CDR3 sequence reads: CASRGTSGFSTDTQYF.